The source of this T cell receptor (beta chain) is a study of blood T cells in healthy people across ages. Broader study findings: Getting older went along with TCR beta diversity per million T cells dropping roughly linearly. Since the PBMCs were unsorted, naive and antigen-experienced cells could not be conclusively compared.

With each sample, at least 5 micrograms of total RNA were extracted. A second roughly 6 to 11 cycle PCR used barcoded and J-beta primers. Researchers report that a template-switch adaptor with 12 random nucleotides tagged each cDNA molecule. MiXCR was run by TCRdb on the 5' RACE reads, yielding one entry per CDR3 protein. The sample comprises some 1.5 million distinct CDR3 sequences, 25% to 30% of which are singletons, and less than 9.5% rests with the top ten. The CDR3 spans 14 residues. The V gene lost 0 bases and the J gene lost 2 bases, with 9 bases spanning the gap. Germline loops: CDR1 SGDLS, CDR2 YYNGEE. This clonotype was detected many times. The antigen is not known.

The chain combines TRBV9 with TRBJ2-7, with D unclear. Sequencing was carried out using blood. This clonotype was obtained from a woman in her 30s in good health. The CDR3 DNA follows: TGTGCCAGCAGCGTAGATAGCACACCCTACGAGCAGTACTTC. It codes for CASSVDSTPYEQYF.